Sequencing of this TCR beta chain was carried out in a study of Graves' ophthalmopathy and Graves' hyperthyroidism. Study-wide context: In this cohort's terms, stable hyperthyroidism meant no ophthalmopathy by 18 months of follow-up. Study findings and constraints: Predictions made by the model for ophthalmopathy progression reached approximately 71% sensitivity and almost 75% specificity.

As for this clonotype: No antigen is known for it.

RNA transcripts were the template, and TCR beta CDR3 regions were amplified from them. A first-round RT-PCR used HTBI primers, followed by a second-round multiplex PCR. TCRdb re-derived calls from the multiplex PCR reads in MiXCR, one entry per CDR3 protein. This table holds 900,000 to 1,200,000 distinct CDR3 sequences, about two fifths found once. Hyperthyroidism patients had new diagnoses, durations under 2 months, and ages of 18 to 65. Patients with other autoimmune diseases, uncontrolled infections, pregnancy or lactation were excluded. Sequencing input: peripheral blood or thyroid tissue (not recorded which). This clonotype originated in an adult man with Graves' hyperthyroidism.

DNA of the CDR3: TGTGCCAGCACCATGGGAGACAGATTGTATAATTCACCCCTCCACTTT. Translation gives CASTMGDRLYNSPLHF. The J gene is TRBJ1-6, the V gene TRBV7-2, with D perhaps matching TRBD1 (5 bases). CDR1 SGHTA and CDR2 FQGNSA come from the germline V gene. The V end was cut by 7 bases, the J end by 4 bases, with 17 bases between. This CDR3 has 16 amino acids.